A selection of T cell receptor beta chains follows, all from one sample in a study of blood T cell repertoires in COVID-19. Repertoires were generated with immunoSEQ multiplex PCR, while TCRdb's copy carries only in-frame clones and drops some. The sample contains approximately 99,000 clones, roughly 85% of which appear only once. Sequences were obtained from peripheral blood. Source of these receptors: a human donor in a cohort sampled during active COVID-19. Both conserved end residues are part of each CDR3.

V | CDR3
TRBV27 | CASRKTSGGSYEQYF
TRBV9 | CASSVGERWEAGGEQFF
TRBV11-2 | CASSLGPGMNTEAFF
TRBV19 | CASKFGTANQPQHF
TRBV2 | CASEDRATGELFF
TRBV10-2 | CASSDDPGWDYGYTF
TRBV3-1/TRBV3-2 | CASSQGSGSYNEQFF
TRBV5-1 | CASSLDRGGYNEQFF
TRBV4-1 | CASSWREGSDEQFF
TRBV7-2 | CASSYRQSYSPLHF
TRBV7-9 | CASSPGSPEQYF
TRBV7-2 | CASSLRASGQETQYF
TRBV12-5 | CASGILAGDLTDTQYF
TRBV28 | CASSLHGGYNEQFF
TRBV5-1 | CASSFRGQGDTQYF
TRBV9 | CASSMGQGGTDTQYF
TRBV5-6 | CASSFSRLDYGYTF
TRBV11-3 | CASSLAGGAQETQYF
TRBV5-1 | CASSLAAGGRAGELFF
TRBV10-3 | CAISERQGGEKLFF
TRBV18 | CASSPLDRESTDTQYF
TRBV5-1 | CASSLGDRTNSPLHF
TRBV5-4 | CASSQEVAGGRETQYF
TRBV11-2 | CASSKTSGGTKNEQYF
TRBV5-1 | CASRGVVGYGYTF
TRBV5-1 | CASSPTSSGNHNEQFF
TRBV29-1 | CSFRTSSYNEQFF
TRBV7-6 | CASSTQGAADTQYF
TRBV28 | CASTLLAGTADTQYF
TRBV19 | CASNRGAGELFF
TRBV19 | CASLSHSREHYGYTF
TRBV4-1 | CASSPSEVWNEQFF
TRBV28 | CASSFAQTQHF
TRBV27 | CASSFTRTGELFF
TRBV15 | CATSRDLAGAYEQYF
TRBV5-1 | CASSPFLRDRGSEAFF
TRBV14 | CASSPAGTTNTEAFF
TRBV4-1 | CASSRALATTDTQYF
TRBV19 | CASSIGPSSYEQYF
TRBV2 | CASTPQVQETQYF
TRBV9 | CASSPGAVPQETQYF
TRBV5-1 | CASSFNRGGYEQYF
TRBV14 | CASSQDGGVVGYTF
TRBV11-2 | CASSLGLAGYYEQYF
TRBV19 | CASRQGSRSYNSPLHF
TRBV18 | CASSPSTGLFSYEQYF
TRBV5-1 | CASSLGTEREQFF
TRBV10-3 | CAIREEASGYNEQFF
TRBV5-1 | CASSGLAALEQYF
TRBV19 | CASSTTRLGQRMNTEAFF
TRBV7-8 | CASGQGALDTQYF
TRBV3-1/TRBV3-2 | CASSQDGIAGTDTQYF
TRBV6-5 | CASTESTGTYEQYF